This TCR beta chain was identified during a study of cytomegalovirus exposure and HLA in healthy donors. Across the study: The study placed over 65% of its roughly 410 genotyped donors in the Caucasian-associated ancestry cluster.

CDR1 MNHNS and CDR2 SASEGT come from the germline V gene. There are 15 residues in the CDR3. Study conclusions and caveats: TCR beta chains numbering under 200 were designated cytomegalovirus-associated. In a later analysis, donors in an Asian-associated ancestry cluster reportedly had fewer N-insertions in productive TCRs than the cohort mean.

Comment on this clone: The antigen is undetermined.

13 Jbeta primers and 60 Vbeta primers were used for the PCR. This table comes from immunoSEQ multiplex PCR, and its TCRdb copy is limited to in-frame clones, with some not included. The sample has fewer than 200,000 clones; around 81% are singletons. This clonotype was sampled from a woman younger than 45 in good health and CMV-seronegative. Sequences were obtained from PBMCs. The rearrangement uses TRBV6-1 and TRBJ2-5; the match to TRBD2 covers 7 bases. The J call may be incorrect, as the DNA end agrees better with TRBJ2-7. CDR3: CASVGGDSSSYEQYF. The CDR3 DNA sequence: TGTGCCAGCGTGGGGGGGGATTCAAGCTCCTACGAGCAGTACTTC.